Described below is a single T cell receptor (beta chain) sequence and its context. Its target is unknown. Other DNA variants within this sample encode the same CDR3. The sample originates from a study of shared clonotypes between healthy human individuals. Points from the study as a whole: Generally, naive subsets came out with larger estimated richness than memory subsets.

Healthy and HIV-negative, the adult donors had no recent acute infections or vaccinations. Replicate PCRs run on sorted subsets employed approximately 0.2 ug DNA, some 33,000 T cell genomes. The table came from immunoSEQ multiplex PCR; TCRdb's copy has only in-frame clones and leaves some out. This sample has about 1 million clones, with around 76% found just once. The CDR3 contains 13 residues. The germline V and J ends were trimmed by 0 bases and 8 bases, with 5 bases remaining between them. Germline V gene sequence: CDR1 SGHTA, CDR2 FQGTGA. This sequence joins TRBV7-3 and TRBJ1-6, with TRBD1 as a possible D gene (5 bases). The receptor was isolated from a man between 18 and 29 years old in good health. The sequencing input was memory CD4+ T cells sorted from blood. Subset given: CD45RA-negative fraction. In DNA form, the CDR3 reads TGTGCCAGCAGCTTAACCAGGGATTCACCCCTCCACTTT. Its protein product is CASSLTRDSPLHF.